These 22 T cell receptor beta chains originate from one sample sequenced in a study of metastatic and nonmetastatic thyroid tumors. All patients were treatment-naive before thyroid surgery. TCRdb reanalyzed the PCR reads with MiXCR. The table includes tens of thousands of clones, 15% to 20% detected once. Sequencing input: blood. The source is a female donor with papillary thyroid cancer or a benign thyroid nodule (not recorded which). Some clones in this sample may be carry-over from other donors' samples.

In this sample, this clone is medium-sized. The gene calls are TRBV12-3 or TRBV12-4 and TRBJ1-5; D unresolved. The V end lost 1 base, the J end lost 5 bases, and 3 bases lay between the germline ends. This CDR3 contains 12 residues. CDR3 amino acids: CASSLGDQPQHF. The CDR3 nucleotides are TGTGCCAGCAGTTTAGGGGATCAGCCCCAGCATTTT.

Many counts were recorded for this clone. The genes are TRBV27 and TRBJ1-5, with 8 bases that match TRBD1. V trimming: 5 bases; J trimming: 3 bases; junction bases outside the gene matches: 9. Per the germline V gene, CDR1 is MNHEY and CDR2 is SMNVEV (reference sequence). This CDR3 contains 16 residues. The CDR3 DNA sequence: TGTGCCAGCAGTGCCGGGACAGGTGCGCCCAATCAGCCCCAGCATTTT. The encoded protein is CASSAGTGAPNQPQHF.

Regarding this clone: Other nucleotide sequences in the sample specify the same CDR3. This sequence joins TRBV20-1 and TRBJ2-1; no clear D gene. The CDR3 length is 14 residues. In germline, CDR1 is DFQATT, CDR2 SNEGSKA (reference sequence). The V and J ends lost 3 bases and 1 base respectively, with 10 bases between them. In nucleotides, the CDR3 is TGCAGTGCTAGTTTGTCGGTATCCTACAATGAGCAGTTCTTC. It codes for CSASLSVSYNEQFF.

This clone occurred many times. V and J are TRBV14 and TRBJ2-2; D is possibly TRBD2 (6 bases). V was shortened by 1 base and J by 5 bases, with 17 bases between the two germline ends. The CDR3 has 17 residues. The germline V gene encodes CDR1 SGHDN and CDR2 FVKESK. CDR3 residues: CASSQAGGMDLTGELFF. CDR3 nucleotide sequence: TGTGCCAGCAGCCAAGCCGGGGGTATGGATCTGACCGGGGAGCTGTTTTTT.

The chain uses TRBV5-1 and TRBJ2-3; D remains ambiguous. Germline V lookup: CDR1 SGHRS, CDR2 YFSETQ. Trimming stripped 0 bases from V and 2 bases from J, with 4 bases between. The CDR3 spans 13 residues. The CDR3 sequence: CASSLGSTDTQYF. CDR3 DNA: TGCGCCAGCAGCTTGGGGTCCACAGATACGCAGTATTTT.

This clone was counted at least ten times. This sequence joins TRBV19 and TRBJ1-3; a possible D gene is TRBD1 (6 bases). The CDR3 is 14 residues long. V was pared by 8 bases and J by 0 bases, with 11 bases between. Germline V gene sequence: CDR1 LNHDA, CDR2 SQIVND (reference sequence). The CDR3 reads CASVDRHSGNTIYF. The DNA for the CDR3 is TGTGCCAGTGTCGACAGGCACTCTGGAAACACCATATATTTT.

This clone qualifies as medium-sized. The rearrangement uses TRBV10-1 and TRBJ1-2, with a tentative D call TRBD1 (6 bases). V lost 6 bases to trimming and J lost 3 bases, with 11 bases between them. Germline assignment: CDR1 WNHNN and CDR2 SYGVQD (reference sequence). This CDR3 is 13 amino acids long. The CDR3 region is CASSPDRYYGYTF. Here the CDR3 DNA reads TGCGCCAGCAGCCCGGACAGATACTATGGCTACACCTTC.

This clone was recorded many times. V gene TRBV7-3 combines with J gene TRBJ2-3, with unresolved D. The J call may be faulty, since TRBJ1-5 better matches the DNA end. The length of the CDR3 is 15 residues. CDR1 and CDR2 from the germline V gene are SGHTA and FQGTGA. CDR3 bases: TGTGCCAGCAGCTTCCTTAGCGGGAGAACAGATACGCAGCATTTT. Translation: CASSFLSGRTDTQHF.

This clone was recorded a few times. This sample also contains other DNA sequences that code for the same CDR3. The J gene is TRBJ1-4, the V gene TRBV5-5; 7 nucleotides match TRBD1. CDR1 is SGHKS, CDR2 YYEKEE, per germline (reference sequence). CDR3 length: 15 amino acids. The V segment lost 5 bases and the J segment 5 bases; nucleotides outside the gene matches: 9. The CDR3 sequence: CASSLIMTGNEKLFF. The CDR3 nucleotides are TGTGCCAGCAGTTTGATTATGACAGGGAATGAAAAACTGTTTTTT.

This clone was seen repeatedly, ten times or more. The chain uses TRBV4-2 and TRBJ2-1; the match to TRBD1 covers 7 bases. Germline CDR1 and CDR2: LGHNA and YNFKEQ. The CDR3 is made up of 16 amino acids. Unmatched junction bases numbered 12, after V lost 3 bases and J lost 7 bases. The CDR3 bases are TGTGCCAGCAGCCACTTTCCGGGACAGCAAGATAATGAGCAGTTCTTC. This encodes CASSHFPGQQDNEQFF.

The chain employs TRBV6-5 and TRBJ2-1; D is possibly TRBD1 or TRBD2 (5 bases each). Germline lookup yields CDR1 MNHEY and CDR2 SVGAGI. This CDR3 region has 14 residues. The V end was cut by 3 bases, the J end by 11 bases, with 17 bases between. In DNA, the CDR3 is TGTGCCAGCAGTTATCGGGACCGGAGTGATAAGCAGTTCTTC. This gives the protein CASSYRDRSDKQFF.

Many counts were recorded for this clone. The V call is TRBV12-3 or TRBV12-4, the J call TRBJ2-7; D ambiguous. Trimming took off 5 bases at V and 1 base at J, with 3 bases between the two ends. The CDR3 loop spans 11 amino acids. The CDR3 coding sequence is TGTGCCAGCAGTGGTTCCTACGAGCAGTACTTC. Translated: CASSGSYEQYF.

This clone is termed medium-sized. CDR3: CASSQNYGYTF. The CDR3 DNA reads as TGTGCCAGTAGCCAGAACTATGGCTACACCTTC. The chain couples TRBV19 to TRBJ1-2; D is unresolved. The CDR3 spans 11 residues. Germline V gene sequence: CDR1 LNHDA, CDR2 SQIVND (reference sequence). The germline V and J ends were trimmed by 6 bases and 2 bases, with 4 bases remaining between them.

Many counts were recorded for this clone. V gene TRBV6-1 combines with J gene TRBJ1-5; D perhaps matches TRBD1 (5 bases). The CDR3 contains 15 residues. CDR1 and CDR2 from the germline V gene are MNHNS and SASEGT. Trimming pared 6 bases from V and 3 bases from J, leaving 15 bases between. DNA for the CDR3: TGTGCCAGCAGCGGGGGGGATACGGCCAATCAGCCCCAGCATTTT. It translates to CASSGGDTANQPQHF.

The chain combines TRBV4-2 with TRBJ1-4; TRBD1 might be the D (6 bases). CDR1 is LGHNA and CDR2 is YNFKEQ in the germline V gene. Trimming shortened V by 1 base and J by 4 bases, and 13 bases separated the two germline ends. The CDR3 extends over 16 amino acids. In DNA form, the CDR3 reads TGTGCCAGCAGCCAAGCAGACAGGACCTTTAATGAAAAACTGTTTTTT. It encodes CASSQADRTFNEKLFF.

This clone was found many times. The V call is TRBV7-9, the J call TRBJ2-5, with TRBD2 as a possible D gene (5 bases). V lost 1 base and J 1 base, leaving 10 bases between the germline ends. CDR3 length equals 15 residues. Germline V gene lookup returns CDR1 SEHNR and CDR2 FQNEAQ (reference sequence). CDR3 DNA sequence: TGTGCCAGCAGCTTAGTCACGGGGAGCCAAGAGACCCAGTACTTC. Amino acids: CASSLVTGSQETQYF.

For this clone: Compared with germline, one end of the junction differs, possibly owing to a read error. This rearrangement joins TRBV2 to TRBJ1-5; 7 bases match TRBD1. Germline lookup yields CDR1 SNHLY and CDR2 FYNNEI. This CDR3 has 14 residues. CDR3 DNA: TGTGCCAGCAGTGAGGGCAGGGGGAATCAGCCCAAGCATTTT. Protein: CASSEGRGNQPKHF.

This clone has a count of ten or more. The chain is built from TRBV15 and TRBJ2-1; 10 positions match TRBD1. Germline V CDR1 and CDR2: LNHNV, YYDKDF (reference sequence). The CDR3 consists of 16 residues. Trimming at V came to 3 bases and at J to 4 bases, leaving 6 bases not matched to a gene. The CDR3 sequence is CATSSAPGQGYNEQFF. CDR3 in DNA: TGTGCCACCAGCAGCGCCCCGGGACAGGGGTACAATGAGCAGTTCTTC.

This clone was seen only a few times. The rearrangement uses TRBV15 and TRBJ2-1; D is unclear. Trimming shortened V by 1 base and J by 0 bases, and 13 bases separated the two germline ends. This CDR3 is built from 17 residues. CDR1 is LNHNV, CDR2 YYDKDF, per germline (reference sequence). This CDR3 reads CATSRGIGWSSYNEQFF. The DNA of the CDR3 is TGTGCCACCAGCAGAGGGATTGGCTGGAGCTCCTACAATGAGCAGTTCTTC.

Ten or more counts support this clone. The rearrangement links TRBV5-4 to TRBJ2-7; D is unclear. This CDR3 has 15 amino acids. Germline CDR1 reads SGHNT; CDR2 reads YYREEE (reference sequence). V lost 0 bases and J 3 bases, leaving 13 bases between the germline ends. In nucleotides, the CDR3 is TGTGCCAGCAGCTTGGAAAGAGCATCGAACTACGAGCAGTACTTC. The encoded protein is CASSLERASNYEQYF.

This clone appeared a few times. The J gene is TRBJ2-3, the V gene TRBV10-3; no firm D call. This CDR3 has 16 amino acids. Trimming took 4 bases from V and 1 from J, leaving 15 bases between them. The germline gives CDR1 ENHRY, CDR2 SYGVKD. CDR3 region: CAISGEAKACTDTQYF. The CDR3 DNA reads TGTGCCATCAGTGGTGAAGCGAAGGCCTGCACAGATACGCAGTATTTT.

By proportion, this clone is medium-sized. The chain recombines TRBV27 with TRBJ1-2, with TRBD1 matching over 8 bases. J gave up 4 bases and V 6 bases, and 10 bases lay outside the gene matches. The CDR3 is made up of 15 amino acids. The germline V gene encodes CDR1 MNHEY and CDR2 SMNVEV (reference sequence). This chain's CDR3 is CASSPRTGGFYGYTF. CDR3 DNA: TGTGCCAGCAGCCCCCGTACAGGGGGGTTCTATGGCTACACCTTC.